This TCR beta chain is from a study of T cell repertoires in cytomegalovirus infection. In the study overall: Indicated by public TCR beta signatures were CMV infection and matching HLA type.

This clonotype was picked up many times. Its antigen is currently unknown. General study results and limits: The ex vivo response showed dominance by HLA-C-restricted CMV-specific TCR beta clonotypes. Carriers of CMV plus the relevant HLA were identified by cumulative public TCR beta family frequency.

TCRdb redid the calling of the reads with MiXCR, one entry per CDR3 protein. In the table there are approximately 630,000 distinct CDR3 sequences, approximately 24% of which are singletons. Germline lookup yields CDR1 ENHRY and CDR2 SYGVKD. Germline trimming cut 6 bases from V and 3 bases from J; bases unmatched to any gene: 7. The CDR3 has 16 residues. The chain uses TRBV10-3 and TRBJ2-5; 13 bases line up with TRBD2. The TCR sequence derives from a human donor in good health (CMV status not recorded). Some clones in this sample may be carry-over from other donors' samples. The source material was CD8+ T cells from PBMCs. CDR3 in amino acids: CAISGGGLAGEETQYF. CDR3 DNA: TGTGCCATCAGCGGAGGAGGACTAGCGGGGGAAGAGACCCAGTACTTC.